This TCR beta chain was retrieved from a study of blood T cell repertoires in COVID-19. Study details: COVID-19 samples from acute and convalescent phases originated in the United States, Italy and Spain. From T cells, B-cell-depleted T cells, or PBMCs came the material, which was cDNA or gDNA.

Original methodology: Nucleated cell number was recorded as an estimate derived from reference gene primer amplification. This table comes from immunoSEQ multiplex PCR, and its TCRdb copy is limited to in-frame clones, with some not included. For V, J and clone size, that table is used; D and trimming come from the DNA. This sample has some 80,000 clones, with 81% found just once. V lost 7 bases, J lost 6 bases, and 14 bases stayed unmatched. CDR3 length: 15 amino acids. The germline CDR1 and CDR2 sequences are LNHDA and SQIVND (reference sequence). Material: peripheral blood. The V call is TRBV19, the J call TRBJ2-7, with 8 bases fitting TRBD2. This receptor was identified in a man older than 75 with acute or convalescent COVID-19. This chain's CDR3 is CASKGTGSGSSEQYF. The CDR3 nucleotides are TGTGCCAGTAAGGGAACGGGGAGCGGGAGCTCCGAGCAGTACTTC.